The rows below give T cell receptor beta chains drawn from one sample of a study of OX40 agonist ivuxolimab in advanced cancers. Sequencing used immunoSEQ multiplex PCR; TCRdb keeps in-frame clones, though not all of them. Counted here are approximately 58,000 clones, 80% to 90% occurring once; the ten biggest clones make up more than 0.8%. The material was CD4+ or CD8+ T cells sorted from blood, obtained in a trial of the OX40 agonist ivuxolimab. These receptors all stem from an adult with an advanced solid tumor such as melanoma, head and neck, liver or kidney cancer. Each CDR3 is given with its conserved first and last residue. Fields, in order: V gene, CDR3 protein.

v_call: TRBV5-1
cdr3_aa: CASSLGGSEKLFF

v_call: TRBV2
cdr3_aa: CASSQQISNQPQHF

v_call: TRBV28
cdr3_aa: CASSLQGLAPRYEQYF

v_call: TRBV14
cdr3_aa: CASSQLAGGPSSYNEQFF

v_call: TRBV6-1
cdr3_aa: CASSEPGDRRALDTQYF

v_call: TRBV30
cdr3_aa: CAWGRQGMGEKLFF

v_call: TRBV6-4
cdr3_aa: CASSINGGQNQPQHF

v_call: TRBV10-3
cdr3_aa: CAISESTGAGETQYF

v_call: TRBV29-1
cdr3_aa: CSVVSQGGFRTGELFF

v_call: TRBV7-2
cdr3_aa: CASRKTGSQLSLQETQYF

v_call: TRBV9
cdr3_aa: CASSEGQGLNQPQHF

v_call: TRBV27
cdr3_aa: CASSPYSGSAYEQYF

v_call: TRBV30
cdr3_aa: CAWSVLRGTARRGLDTQYF

v_call: TRBV4-2
cdr3_aa: CASSQSLAGGSYEQYF

v_call: TRBV7-2
cdr3_aa: CASREDMNTEAFF

v_call: TRBV30
cdr3_aa: CAWSPTRGEKLFF

v_call: TRBV19
cdr3_aa: CASVDRGEEKLFF

v_call: TRBV27
cdr3_aa: CASSSRTVTYEQYF

v_call: TRBV11-3
cdr3_aa: CASSLGVATEAFF

v_call: TRBV9
cdr3_aa: CASSLRAGGVGTQYF

v_call: TRBV29-1
cdr3_aa: CSVGTVPDTQYF

v_call: TRBV19
cdr3_aa: CATQRQGSYEQYF

v_call: TRBV5-1
cdr3_aa: CASSLGAYEQYF

v_call: TRBV6-1
cdr3_aa: CASSESDTSGNTIYF

v_call: TRBV19
cdr3_aa: CASSHVGGLETQYF

v_call: TRBV7-8
cdr3_aa: CASSPRTVSSYEQYF

v_call: TRBV6-1
cdr3_aa: CASVIEGPSNQPQHF

v_call: TRBV19
cdr3_aa: CASSMPGGRPEAFF

v_call: TRBV7-3
cdr3_aa: CASSLTSVKRYNEQFF

v_call: TRBV9
cdr3_aa: CASSVYNYGYTF

v_call: TRBV2
cdr3_aa: CASSIAGNTGELFF

v_call: TRBV5-1
cdr3_aa: CASSLAISVQGLSGNEKLFF

v_call: TRBV5-4
cdr3_aa: CASSLAAESSYEQYF

v_call: TRBV29-1
cdr3_aa: CSVHEEGVGYGYTF

v_call: TRBV5-1
cdr3_aa: CASSLAAGGVETQYF